This T cell receptor (beta chain) was recovered during a study of T cells in Graves' hyperthyroidism and ophthalmopathy. Trimming removed 4 bases at V and 4 bases at J, with 14 bases between. The V gene's germline CDR1 is SQVTM and CDR2 ANQGSEA. The CDR3 has 14 amino acids. This clonotype came up many times. The antigen is not known. Diagnosis of hyperthyroidism was new in patients aged 18 to 65, and its duration was under 2 months. Lactation, pregnancy, other autoimmune disease or uncontrolled infection led to exclusion of patients. Overall study findings and caveats: A model of 13 V-J pairs discriminated ophthalmopathy from stable hyperthyroidism.

Amplified TCR beta CDR3 regions derived from RNA transcripts. The HTBI primer set served for first-round RT-PCR of the TCR CDR3. TCRdb reanalysed the multiplex PCR reads using MiXCR and keeps one entry per CDR3 protein. The data hold roughly 700,000 distinct CDR3 sequences, with about 18% observed a single time. V usage is TRBV29-1 and J usage is TRBJ2-1; possibly TRBD2 for D (6 bases). The TCR comes from a man aged 45-60 years with Graves' hyperthyroidism. The sequenced sample was blood. The CDR3 protein is CSVAAAGFYNEQFF. The CDR3 DNA sequence: TGCAGCGTTGCGGCCGCGGGATTTTACAATGAGCAGTTCTTC.